The rows below give T cell receptor beta chains drawn from one sample of a study of shared clonotypes between healthy human individuals. Only in-frame clones appear in the TCRdb table, and some are missing; sequencing was by immunoSEQ multiplex PCR. The sample yields about 1 million clones, about 74% seen once. What was sequenced was memory CD4+ T cells sorted from blood. Receptor source: a man between 18 and 35 years old in good health. The CDR3 runs from the conserved cysteine through the conserved F or W. D genes are given only for firm matches. Only part of the rows carry a size: once, few, many, or a class if the clone is expanded.

j_call	v_call	clone_size	d_call	cdr3_nt	cdr3_aa
TRBJ2-2	TRBV10-3	.	TRBD1	TGTGCCATCAGTGGACAGGGGAAAATCACCGGGGAGCTGTTTTTT	CAISGQGKITGELFF
TRBJ2-1	TRBV19	.	.	TGTGCCAGTAGTATATCCACTAGGGGTTCCTACAATGAGCAGTTCTTC	CASSISTRGSYNEQFF
TRBJ2-5	TRBV7-3	few	.	TGTGCCAGCAGCCGGGGGGCGAAGGAGACCCAGTACTTC	CASSRGAKETQYF
TRBJ1-2	TRBV2	few	.	TGTGCCAGCAGTCGTACGGAGGGCTACACCTTC	CASSRTEGYTF
TRBJ1-4	TRBV11-2	.	.	TGTGCCAGCAGGTCTTTAAGGGGGACTGCAACTAATGAAAAACTGTTTTTT	CASRSLRGTATNEKLFF
TRBJ2-2	TRBV6-1	.	TRBD1	TGTGCCAGTAGACAGGGGGGGGACACCGGGGAGCTGTTTTTT	CASRQGGDTGELFF
TRBJ2-2	TRBV11-3	.	TRBD1	TGTGCCAGCAGCCTTGGTCAGGGGGCGAACACCGGGGAGCTGTTTTTT	CASSLGQGANTGELFF
TRBJ2-6	TRBV11-2	.	.	TGTGCCAGCAGCTTAATGGCCGCCGGGGCCAACGTCCTGACTTTC	CASSLMAAGANVLTF
TRBJ2-3	TRBV5-5	.	.	TGTGCCAGCAGCTCGTGGGGCTGGACAGATACGCAGTATTTT	CASSSWGWTDTQYF
TRBJ2-3	TRBV9	.	.	TGTGCCAGCAGCAAGGGGCGGAGTAGCGCCTCCACAGATACGCAGTATTTT	CASSKGRSSASTDTQYF
TRBJ1-1	TRBV4-3	few	.	TGCGCCAGCAGCCAGGGGGTGAACACTGAAGCTTTCTTT	CASSQGVNTEAFF
TRBJ1-3	TRBV4-2	.	.	TGTGCCAGCAGCCAAGAATCGACAGCTGGAAACACCATATATTTT	CASSQESTAGNTIYF
TRBJ2-5	TRBV27	few	.	TGTGCCAGCAGTAGGGCGGGGCCGGAGACCCAGTACTTC	CASSRAGPETQYF
TRBJ1-5	TRBV6-1	.	.	TGTGCCAGCAGTGCCGGTTGGAGCAATCAGCCCCAGCATTTT	CASSAGWSNQPQHF
TRBJ2-3	TRBV29-1	.	.	TGCAGCGCTGGTCCAGCGACAGATACGCAGTATTTT	CSAGPATDTQYF
TRBJ2-7	TRBV4-1	.	.	TGCGCCAGCAGCCAAGAGGGACGTTCCTACGAGCAGTACTTC	CASSQEGRSYEQYF
TRBJ1-1	TRBV13	.	.	TGTGCCAGCAGCTTAAGAATAAGGGCTCGGGATGACACTGAAGCTTTCTTT	CASSLRIRARDDTEAFF
TRBJ2-1	TRBV28	.	.	TGTGCCAGCAGCGGGACTCTGTCCTACAATGAGCAGTTCTTC	CASSGTLSYNEQFF
TRBJ2-7	TRBV7-2	.	TRBD2	TGTGCCAGCAGCTCAGGACTAGCGGGTGGATACGAGCAGTACTTC	CASSSGLAGGYEQYF
TRBJ2-3	TRBV7-9	.	TRBD2	TGTGCCAGCAGCTTTTTAGCGGGAGGGCCAGATACGCAGTATTTT	CASSFLAGGPDTQYF
TRBJ2-1	TRBV7-2	.	.	TGTGCCAGCAGCTTAACCGGGACCACCCTTTACAATGAGCAGTTCTTC	CASSLTGTTLYNEQFF
TRBJ2-5	TRBV29-1	.	TRBD2	TGCAGCGTTGAGTCAGGACTAGCTGGGGAGACCCAGTACTTC	CSVESGLAGETQYF